A single sample gave rise to the 23 T cell receptor beta chains below, sequenced in a study of CXCR3-negative and CXCR3-positive naive CD8 T cells (dated by TCRdb to between 2017 and 2020). What the study reported, not specific to this receptor: Compared with CXCR3-negative naive cells, CXCR3-positive naive cells had TRB CDR3s with higher hydrophobicity (lower Kidera factor 4), lower energy, and higher strength and volume indices.

Sequencing relied on a NextSeq 550. The Human TCR Profiling Kit (MiLaboratory) was used to make UMI-labeled 5' RACE TRB cDNA libraries. Based on TCRdb reprocessing of the reads, there is one entry per CDR3 protein sequence, and DNA is missing. The sample table holds some 140,000 distinct CDR3 sequences. In total, the top ten clones hold approximately 0.46% of the sample. These TCRs are of unknown antigen specificity. Sequencing used naive CXCR3+ CD8+ T cells from blood. Interpreted using the paper, the cell subset or site label stands for: CD45RO-CCR7+CD27+CD95- naive CD8+ T cells expressing CXCR3 (TNR3+). The receptors were gathered from a human donor in good health. Some clones in this sample may be carry-over from other donors' samples.

This chain joins TRBV11-3 and TRBJ2-1; TCRdb selects TRBD1, and the lack of DNA leaves this call unchecked. Germline values: CDR1 SGHNT, CDR2 YENEEA. This CDR3 is built from 14 residues. This CDR3 is CASSRTGASNEQFF.

The chain is built from TRBV7-9 and TRBJ1-4. Looked up from germline, CDR1 is SEHNR and CDR2 is FQNEAQ (reference sequence). This CDR3 spans 12 amino acids. CDR3 sequence: CASSLNEEKLFF.

The V call is TRBV29-1, the J call TRBJ2-7. CDR1 and CDR2 (germline): SQVTM, ANQGSEA. CDR3 length: 14 residues. CDR3 loop: CSVESEASSYEQYF.

The chain employs TRBV7-2 and TRBJ1-1; TCRdb selects TRBD1, and the lack of DNA leaves this call unchecked. The CDR3 sequence is 15 residues long. The germline V gene encodes CDR1 SGHTA and CDR2 FQGNSA. CDR3 region: CASSLRGRGNTEAFF.

The chain uses TRBV13 and TRBJ2-1; the D call of TRBD2 rests on TCRdb alone, since no DNA is present to check it. The germline CDR1 and CDR2 sequences are PRHDT and FYEKMQ (reference sequence). The CDR3 extends over 15 amino acids. Here the CDR3 reads CASSPRGGYYNEQFF.

The rearrangement links TRBV28 to TRBJ2-2; TCRdb's D gene call, TRBD1, goes unchecked for lack of DNA. Germline CDR1 is MDHEN and CDR2 is SYDVKM. The CDR3 runs 15 residues. CDR3 protein: CATFTGDANTGELFF. The whole variable domain, filled in from reference TRBV28 and TRBJ2-2, reads DVKVTQSSRYLVKRTGEKVFLECVQDMDHENMFWYRQDPGLGLRLIYFSYDVKMKEKGDIPEGYSVSREKKERFSLILESASTNQTSMYLCATFTGDANTGELFFGEGSRLTVL.

The gene calls are TRBV7-9 and TRBJ2-7; TCRdb's D call, TRBD1, is unchecked because there is no DNA. This CDR3 is 15 amino acids long. CDR1 is SEHNR and CDR2 is FQNEAQ in the germline V gene (reference sequence). CDR3 residues: CASSHDTRDAYEQYF. Full variable domain (remainder filled in from reference TRBV7-9 and TRBJ2-7): DTGVSQNPRHKITKRGQNVTFRCDPISEHNRLYWYRQTLGQGPEFLTYFQNEAQLEKSRLLSDRFSAERPKGSFSTLEIQRTEQGDSAMYLCASSHDTRDAYEQYFGPGTRLTVT.

V gene TRBV7-2 combines with J gene TRBJ1-1; TCRdb designates TRBD1, a call that cannot be tested without DNA. Germline V lookup: CDR1 SGHTA, CDR2 FQGNSA. The CDR3 length is 14 residues. The CDR3 is CASSGGGGYFGAFF.

J is TRBJ2-1 and V is TRBV19. This CDR3 has 15 amino acids. Germline V gives CDR1 LNHDA, CDR2 SQIVND (reference sequence). This CDR3 reads CASSIYGGYYNEQFF.

The J gene is TRBJ2-7, the V gene TRBV4-1; the TCRdb D gene call, TRBD1, has no DNA to confirm it. CDR1 and CDR2 from the germline V gene are MGHRA and YSYEKL. CDR3 size: 14 residues. The CDR3 protein is CASSQTGQGYEQYF.

The chain recombines TRBV9 with TRBJ2-4. The germline V gene encodes CDR1 SGDLS and CDR2 YYNGEE. This CDR3 comprises 15 residues. The CDR3 here is CASSVNGNAKNIQYF.

The V call is TRBV27, the J call TRBJ2-4; TCRdb picks TRBD2, but there is no DNA to check that call. CDR1 is MNHEY and CDR2 is SMNVEV in the germline V gene (reference sequence). This CDR3 region has 12 residues. CDR3 loop: CASSWEGYIQYF.

This chain uses TRBV29-1 with TRBJ2-2; TCRdb lists TRBD1, though no DNA is available to test this call. In germline, CDR1 is SQVTM, CDR2 ANQGSEA. There are 14 residues in the CDR3. The CDR3 sequence: CSVAGREGTGELFF.

The chain's CDR3 is CASSQVGTGREAGELFF. This rearrangement joins TRBV4-3 to TRBJ2-2; TCRdb designates TRBD1, a call that cannot be tested without DNA. Germline assignment: CDR1 LGHNA and CDR2 YSLEER. The CDR3 loop spans 17 amino acids.

J is TRBJ2-2 and V is TRBV7-2; TCRdb selects TRBD1, and the lack of DNA leaves this call unchecked. Germline CDR1 SGHTA, CDR2 FQGNSA. This CDR3 comprises 16 residues. The CDR3 sequence is CASSLVARVGTGELFF.

The chain recombines TRBV10-2 with TRBJ2-7; TCRdb reports TRBD1, a call that lacks DNA to check it against. Germline-derived CDR1 and CDR2 are WSHSY and SAAADI. The CDR3 is 14 amino acids. The CDR3 here is CASRPGTTSYEQYF.

The rearrangement uses TRBV9 and TRBJ2-1; the D call of TRBD2 rests on TCRdb alone, since no DNA is present to check it. Germline V gene sequence: CDR1 SGDLS, CDR2 YYNGEE. CDR3 length equals 13 residues. CDR3 loop: CASSGLPFYEQFF.

The chain uses TRBV9 and TRBJ1-2; TCRdb proposes TRBD1, but this gene call is untestable without DNA. Germline CDR1 SGDLS, CDR2 YYNGEE. The CDR3 consists of 13 residues. CDR3 protein: CASSQVGGEGYTF.

The J gene is TRBJ2-5, the V gene TRBV20-1; TCRdb outputs TRBD2, but without DNA this stays unchecked. The CDR3 has 17 amino acids. Per the germline V gene, CDR1 is DFQATT and CDR2 is SNEGSKA (reference sequence). The CDR3 here is CSARLAGGPLFQETQYF.

V and J are TRBV12-3 or TRBV12-4 and TRBJ1-5. This CDR3 spans 15 amino acids. The CDR3 here is CASSSLDHSNQPQHF.

The chain uses TRBV6-5 and TRBJ2-2; TCRdb outputs TRBD2, but without DNA this stays unchecked. This CDR3 has 15 residues. CDR1 is MNHEY, CDR2 SVGAGI, per germline. CDR3 loop: CASSSVEGSPGELFF.

The J gene is TRBJ2-7, the V gene TRBV13; checking the TCRdb D call of TRBD2 is not possible without DNA. Germline V gene sequence: CDR1 PRHDT, CDR2 FYEKMQ (reference sequence). This CDR3 has 16 amino acids. The CDR3 here is CASSTRGGEGRYEQYF. Full variable domain (rest looked up from reference TRBV13 and TRBJ2-7): AAGVIQSPRHLIKEKRETATLKCYPIPRHDTVYWYQQGPGQDPQFLISFYEKMQSDKGSIPDRFSAQQFSDYHSELNMSSLELGDSALYFCASSTRGGEGRYEQYFGPGTRLTVT.

The rearrangement joins TRBV15 to TRBJ2-5; TCRdb gives TRBD1 as the D gene, but with no DNA this cannot be confirmed. The CDR3 runs 13 residues. The germline CDR1 and CDR2 sequences are LNHNV and YYDKDF (reference sequence). The CDR3 loop is CATSRETVETQYF.